This passage covers 25 T cell receptor beta chains from one sample sequenced in a study of blood T cell repertoires in COVID-19. TCRdb's table, derived via immunoSEQ multiplex PCR, lists solely in-frame clones and lacks some. The table lists under 200,000 clones, roughly 84% of them singletons. Sequencing was done on a sample of peripheral blood. Source of these receptors: a woman in her sixties or seventies with acute or convalescent COVID-19.

This sequence joins TRBV28 and TRBJ2-2, with 7 bases matching TRBD1. The CDR3 is made up of 15 amino acids. The germline V gene encodes CDR1 MDHEN and CDR2 SYDVKM. V trimming: 6 bases; J trimming: 0 bases; junction bases outside the gene matches: 4. The CDR3 spells CASRPGTANTGELFF. The CDR3, as DNA: TGTGCCAGCAGACCCGGGACAGCGAACACCGGGGAGCTGTTTTTT.

The V call is TRBV7-2, the J call TRBJ2-5; the match to TRBD2 covers 16 bases. The CDR3 has 16 amino acids. V shed 4 bases and J 5 bases; nucleotides not matched to a gene: 4. Germline assignment: CDR1 SGHTA and CDR2 FQGNSA. This chain's CDR3 is CASSSGLAGGRETQYF. CDR3 coding DNA: TGTGCCAGCAGCTCGGGACTAGCGGGGGGGCGTGAGACCCAGTACTTC.

The chain carries TRBV7-9 and TRBJ2-1; 9 positions agree with TRBD2. Trimming at V came to 2 bases and at J to 7 bases, leaving 6 bases not matched to a gene. The CDR3 length is 15 residues. The V gene's germline CDR1 is SEHNR and CDR2 FQNEAQ (reference sequence). The CDR3 loop is CASSLRRGGLNEQFF. CDR3 coding DNA: TGTGCCAGCAGCTTAAGGCGGGGGGGCTTAAATGAGCAGTTCTTC.

The chain recombines TRBV4-1 with TRBJ2-7; no clear D gene. This CDR3 region has 13 residues. V dropped 0 bases and J dropped 9 bases, with 12 bases sitting between them. Per the germline V gene, CDR1 is MGHRA and CDR2 is YSYEKL. CDR3 loop: CASSQDQARRQYF. The CDR3 DNA reads TGCGCCAGCAGCCAAGATCAGGCCAGGCGGCAGTACTTC.

This CDR3 is CASSLSRGPLHF. The CDR3 DNA reads TGTGCCAGCAGCCTTTCCAGGGGGCCCCTCCACTTT. The chain links TRBV5-6 to TRBJ1-6, with 7 nucleotides matching TRBD1. CDR1 and CDR2 (germline): SGHDT, YYEEEE. The trim removed 4 bases at V and 13 bases at J, leaving 5 bases unmatched. This CDR3 has 12 amino acids.

This clone showed up just once. The V gene is TRBV18, the J gene TRBJ2-7, with a tentative D call TRBD1 (6 bases). Germline CDR1 reads KGHSH; CDR2 reads LQKENI. The CDR3 consists of 13 residues. V was shortened by 4 bases and J by 4 bases, with 11 bases between the two germline ends. The CDR3 loop is CASSQGVGYEQYF. CDR3 DNA: TGTGCCAGCTCACAGGGGGTTGGTTACGAGCAGTACTTC.

The chain has TRBV14 and TRBJ1-2; D is unresolved. The CDR3 is 14 residues long. V was pared by 0 bases and J by 4 bases, with 9 bases between. Germline V gives CDR1 SGHDN, CDR2 FVKESK. The CDR3 DNA is TGTGCCAGCAGCCAAGATAACCGGGGCTATGGCTACACCTTC. Amino acids: CASSQDNRGYGYTF.

The chain couples TRBV18 to TRBJ1-1; D might be TRBD1 (5 bases). The length of the CDR3 is 15 residues. The V gene lost 5 bases and the J gene lost 1 base, with 14 bases spanning the gap. CDR1 KGHSH and CDR2 LQKENI come from the germline V gene. The CDR3 spells CASSNHQGWNTEAFF. In DNA form, the CDR3 reads TGTGCCAGCTCAAACCACCAGGGTTGGAACACTGAAGCTTTCTTT.

The chain couples TRBV7-8 to TRBJ2-1, with 8 bases that match TRBD2. V shed 1 base, J shed 2 bases, and the junction held 1 base outside the gene matches. CDR1 is SGHVS and CDR2 is FQNEAQ in the germline V gene. This CDR3 is built from 15 residues. The CDR3 sequence is CASSLGRGAYNEQFF. CDR3 in DNA: TGTGCCAGCAGCTTAGGGCGGGGGGCCTACAATGAGCAGTTCTTC.

The chain joins TRBV2 to TRBJ2-1; no definite D call. V lost 8 bases to trimming and J lost 8 bases, with 13 bases between them. CDR3 length: 12 amino acids. In germline, CDR1 is SNHLY, CDR2 FYNNEI. CDR3 loop: CASGYKEYEQFF. The CDR3 DNA follows: TGTGCCAGCGGATACAAGGAGTATGAGCAGTTCTTC.

The chain carries TRBV27 and TRBJ1-2; 8 bases are a match to TRBD1. J was trimmed by 4 bases and V by 5 bases; bases with no gene match: 6. The CDR3 runs to 14 residues. Germline loops: CDR1 MNHEY, CDR2 SMNVEV (reference sequence). The CDR3 is CASSVDRGTYGYTF. Here the CDR3 DNA reads TGTGCCAGCAGTGTCGACAGGGGAACCTATGGCTACACCTTC.

The J gene is TRBJ2-1, the V gene TRBV6-2 or TRBV6-3; TRBD2 matches at 10 bases. Trimming removed 2 bases from V and 10 bases from J; junction bases left unmatched: 8. Germline lookup yields CDR1 MNHEY and CDR2 SVGEGT. The CDR3 totals 15 residues. CDR3 DNA: TGTGCCAGCAGTTACAGAGCGGGGGGGCTTGAGGAGCAGTTCTTC. Its protein is CASSYRAGGLEEQFF.

A few counts support this clone. The J gene is TRBJ2-4, the V gene TRBV7-9; TRBD1 matches at 9 bases. Germline assignment: CDR1 SEHNR and CDR2 FQNEAQ (reference sequence). The CDR3 is made up of 14 amino acids. V was pared by 4 bases and J by 6 bases, with 4 bases of the junction left unmatched. The CDR3 coding sequence is TGTGCCAGCAGCTCCTCGGGACAGGGAAACATTCAGTACTTC. This gives the protein CASSSSGQGNIQYF. Based on the CDR3 plus reference TRBV7-9 and TRBJ2-4, the full variable domain is DTGVSQNPRHKITKRGQNVTFRCDPISEHNRLYWYRQTLGQGPEFLTYFQNEAQLEKSRLLSDRFSAERPKGSFSTLEIQRTEQGDSAMYLCASSSSGQGNIQYFGAGTRLSVL.

The chain joins TRBV12-1 to TRBJ1-1; TRBD1, the D gene given by the table, was not confirmed from the DNA. TRBV12-1 is tagged as a pseudogene. CDR3 size: 15 residues. In nucleotides, the CDR3 is TGTGCCAGCAGCGTATCCGGGACAGGGGAGGCTGAAGCTTTCTTT. Amino acid sequence: CASSVSGTGEAEAFF.

This clone was observed once. V usage is TRBV7-9 and J usage is TRBJ2-3, with D possibly being TRBD2 (6 bases). The CDR3 has 11 amino acids. V lost 8 bases and J lost 9, with 12 bases in between. Germline CDR1 is SEHNR and CDR2 is FQNEAQ (reference sequence). In nucleotides, the CDR3 is TGTGCCAGCGGCCCTAGCGACACGCAGTATTTT. This codes for CASGPSDTQYF.

V and J are TRBV9 and TRBJ1-2, with 9 positions matching TRBD1. In germline, CDR1 is SGDLS, CDR2 YYNGEE. V shed 4 bases and J 7 bases; nucleotides not matched to a gene: 14. This CDR3 region has 16 residues. This chain's CDR3 is CASSPILGQGRLGYTF. The CDR3 coding sequence is TGTGCCAGCAGCCCAATCTTGGGACAGGGACGGCTTGGCTACACCTTC.

The rearrangement joins TRBV19 to TRBJ1-1, with TRBD1 as a possible D gene (5 bases). CDR3 size: 14 residues. Per the germline V gene, CDR1 is LNHDA and CDR2 is SQIVND (reference sequence). V was clipped by 5 bases and J by 4 bases, with 14 bases between them. CDR3 sequence: CASSLWRDGTEAFF. CDR3 sequence (DNA): TGTGCCAGTAGTTTATGGCGGGACGGCACTGAAGCTTTCTTT.

The chain uses TRBV3-1 (or the pseudogene TRBV3-2) and TRBJ2-7; D might be TRBD2 (5 bases). CDR3 size: 14 residues. The germline V and J ends were trimmed by 0 bases and 7 bases, with 13 bases remaining between them. Germline V gene sequence: CDR1 LGHDT, CDR2 YNNKEL (reference sequence). CDR3 sequence reads: CASSQDRTRGEQYF. CDR3 in DNA: TGTGCCAGCAGCCAAGATCGTACCCGGGGAGAGCAGTACTTC.

The chain has TRBV5-4 and TRBJ2-3; 10 bases are shared with TRBD1. V trimming: 3 bases; J trimming: 6 bases; junction bases outside the gene matches: 7. From germline, CDR1 is SGHNT and CDR2 YYREEE (reference sequence). The CDR3 runs 15 residues. Here the CDR3 DNA reads TGTGCCAGCAGCTCACCGGGACAGGGGTGGGATACGCAGTATTTT. Translating it yields CASSSPGQGWDTQYF.

The V call is TRBV24-1, the J call TRBJ2-2; TRBD1 aligns across 12 bases. V trimming: 4 bases; J trimming: 6 bases; junction bases outside the gene matches: 5. CDR1 and CDR2 (germline): KGHDR, SFDVKD. CDR3 length: 16 residues. The CDR3 region is CATSDPGTGGSGELFF. CDR3 DNA: TGTGCCACCAGTGACCCCGGGACAGGGGGCTCCGGGGAGCTGTTTTTT.

This clone was seen just once. V gene TRBV7-2 combines with J gene TRBJ1-5, with 12 bases aligning to TRBD1. Per germline, CDR1 SGHTA and CDR2 FQGNSA. V trimming: 1 base; J trimming: 6 bases; junction bases outside the gene matches: 13. CDR3 length: 19 residues. The CDR3 DNA reads TGTGCCAGCAGCTTAGTGGGGACAGGGGGCTTTGTGGGTGGTCAGCCCCAGCATTTT. This translates into CASSLVGTGGFVGGQPQHF.

The rearrangement joins TRBV5-1 to TRBJ2-7, with 10 bases lining up with TRBD2. Germline assignment: CDR1 SGHRS and CDR2 YFSETQ. V lost 5 bases and J lost 2; bases outside the gene matches: 4. The CDR3 runs to 14 residues. CDR3 sequence (DNA): TGCGCCAGCAGTAGCGGGGGGTCAACCTACGAGCAGTACTTC. It encodes CASSSGGSTYEQYF.

The V gene is TRBV6-2 or TRBV6-3, the J gene TRBJ1-6; TRBD1 aligns across 10 bases. Germline V gene data show CDR1 as MNHEY and CDR2 as SVGEGT. V lost 5 bases to trimming and J lost 10 bases; unmatched junction nucleotides: 8. The CDR3 length is 15 residues. CDR3 sequence: CASSHRQGAESPLHF. CDR3 in DNA: TGTGCCAGCAGTCACAGACAGGGGGCAGAGTCACCCCTCCACTTT.

The chain combines TRBV20-1 with TRBJ2-1, with 7 bases matching TRBD1. Trimming cost V 8 bases and J 10 bases; bases outside gene matches: 8. CDR3 length equals 11 residues. The germline V gene has CDR1 DFQATT and CDR2 SNEGSKA (reference sequence). CDR3 in DNA: TGCAGTTTACCAGGGGGAGTGGAGCAGTTCTTC. It translates to CSLPGGVEQFF.

V and J are TRBV3-1 (or the pseudogene TRBV3-2) and TRBJ2-2, with 9 nucleotides matching TRBD1. The V and J ends lost 5 bases and 5 bases, in that order; junction bases with no gene match: 9. CDR1 LGHDT and CDR2 YNNKEL come from the germline V gene (reference sequence). The CDR3 has 16 residues. The CDR3 here is CASSSRQGGGTGELFF. The CDR3 coding sequence is TGTGCCAGCAGCTCTCGACAGGGGGGAGGGACCGGGGAGCTGTTTTTT.